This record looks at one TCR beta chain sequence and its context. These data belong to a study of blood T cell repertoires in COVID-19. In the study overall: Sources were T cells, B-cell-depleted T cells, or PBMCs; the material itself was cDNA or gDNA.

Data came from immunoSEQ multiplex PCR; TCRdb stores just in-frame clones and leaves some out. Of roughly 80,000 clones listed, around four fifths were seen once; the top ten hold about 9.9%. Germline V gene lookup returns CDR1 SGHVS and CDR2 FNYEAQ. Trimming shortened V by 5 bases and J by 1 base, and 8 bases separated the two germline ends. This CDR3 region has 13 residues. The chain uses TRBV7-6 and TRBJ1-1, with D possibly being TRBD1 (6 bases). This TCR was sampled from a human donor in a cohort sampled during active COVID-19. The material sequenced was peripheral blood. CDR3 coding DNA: TGTGCCAGCAGCAAACAGGGGAACACTGAAGCTTTCTTT. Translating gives CASSKQGNTEAFF.